This TCR beta chain was found in a study of blood T cells in healthy people across ages. Overall study results and limits: As naive T cell percentage varied, TCR beta diversity correlated strongly with it.

This clonotype has only one observation. What it recognizes is unknown. Alongside a J-beta primer mix, a sample-barcoded 5' primer served in a second PCR lasting about 7 to 12 cycles. TCRdb processed the 5' RACE reads anew with MiXCR; each CDR3 protein has one entry. Of 790,000 or so distinct CDR3 sequences in the sample, roughly 50% were seen once. Germline CDR1 reads DFQATT; CDR2 reads SNEGSKA (reference sequence). The CDR3 is made up of 16 amino acids. Trimming at V came to 4 bases and at J to 5 bases, leaving 14 bases not matched to a gene. This TCR came from a man between 35 and 55 years old in good health. The genes are TRBV20-1 and TRBJ1-1; the match to TRBD1 covers 9 bases. The sample comprised blood. The CDR3 DNA sequence: TGCAGTGCTAAAGTCCCGGGACAGGGTTTGCGGACTGAAGCTTTCTTT. Its protein is CSAKVPGQGLRTEAFF.